This T cell receptor (beta chain) was identified during a study of blood T cell repertoires in COVID-19. Losses at the gene ends were 6 bases for V and 7 bases for J; bases not matched to a gene: 10. This CDR3 contains 15 residues. CDR1 and CDR2 from the germline V gene are ENHRY and SYGVKD. Assay: immunoSEQ multiplex PCR; the TCRdb copy retains only in-frame clones and omits some. The table has under 85,000 clones, about three quarters seen once. This clone was seen once. Sequenced input: peripheral blood. The chain recombines TRBV10-3 with TRBJ2-7; 12 bases are shared with TRBD1. The sequence derives from a human donor in a cohort sampled during active COVID-19. The CDR3 DNA is TGTGCCATCAGAGAACCGGGACAGGGGGCGGGTGAGCAGTACTTC. The encoded protein is CAIREPGQGAGEQYF.